The 9 T cell receptor beta chains listed next were all sequenced from one sample in a study of OX40 agonist ivuxolimab in advanced cancers. Data came from immunoSEQ multiplex PCR; TCRdb stores just in-frame clones and leaves some out. The table includes over 70,000 clones, approximately 91% detected once. Source: CD4+ or CD8+ T cells sorted from blood, taken in a trial of the OX40 agonist ivuxolimab. The receptor source for this set is an adult with an advanced solid tumor such as melanoma, head and neck, liver or kidney cancer.

This clone was seen only a few times. The J gene is TRBJ1-2, the V gene TRBV7-2; 8 bases map to TRBD1. This CDR3 has 15 residues. The V segment lost 5 bases and the J segment 7 bases; nucleotides outside the gene matches: 12. Germline values: CDR1 SGHTA, CDR2 FQGNSA. The CDR3 nucleotides read TGTGCCAGCAGCGGCCGACAGGGGTTGGGAGGTGGCTACACCTTC. Translated, it gives CASSGRQGLGGGYTF. The full variable domain, rest sourced from reference TRBV7-2 and TRBJ1-2, is GAGVSQSPSNKVTEKGKDVELRCDPISGHTALYWYRQSLGQGLEFLIYFQGNSAPDKSGLPSDRFSAERTGGSVSTLTIQRTQQEDSAVYLCASSGRQGLGGGYTFGSGTRLTVV.

V is TRBV9 and J is TRBJ1-2; 8 bases fit TRBD1. The V and J ends lost 4 bases and 2 bases, in that order; junction bases with no gene match: 13. The CDR3 loop spans 17 amino acids. CDR1 SGDLS and CDR2 YYNGEE come from the germline V gene. Here the CDR3 reads CASSSRSGGRTNYGYTF. The CDR3 DNA sequence: TGTGCCAGCAGCTCCCGATCAGGGGGCAGGACCAACTATGGCTACACCTTC.

The rearrangement joins TRBV6-1 to TRBJ2-7; weak D call: TRBD1 (5 bases). Trimming stripped 8 bases from V and 1 base from J, with 15 bases between. Germline CDR1 is MNHNS and CDR2 is SASEGT. The CDR3 is made up of 14 amino acids. The CDR3 DNA is TGTGCCAGCCTCCCCGACAGCCTTTCCTACGAGCAGTACTTC. It is translated as CASLPDSLSYEQYF.

The rearrangement joins TRBV7-9 to TRBJ2-7; weak D call: TRBD2 (5 bases). The CDR3 spans 13 residues. The germline V and J ends were trimmed by 5 bases and 3 bases, with 11 bases remaining between them. Germline V gene lookup returns CDR1 SEHNR and CDR2 FQNEAQ (reference sequence). As DNA, the CDR3 is TGTGCCAGCAGCCCTAGCAAGGACTACGAGCAGTACTTC. This translates into CASSPSKDYEQYF.

The V gene is TRBV30, the J gene TRBJ2-7; no clear D gene. CDR1 GTSNPN and CDR2 SVGIG come from the germline V gene (reference sequence). Trimming took off 4 bases at V and 4 bases at J, with 11 bases between the two ends. The CDR3 sequence is 12 residues long. The CDR3 loop reads CAWMPSVYEQYF. The CDR3 DNA reads as TGTGCCTGGATGCCTTCCGTGTACGAGCAGTACTTC.

The chain has TRBV6-5 and TRBJ2-1, with D unresolved. The germline V and J ends were trimmed by 2 bases and 5 bases, with 7 bases remaining between them. Germline CDR1 is MNHEY and CDR2 is SVGAGI. The CDR3 extends over 13 amino acids. The DNA for the CDR3 is TGTGCCAGCAGTTACAACTCTAACAATGAGCAGTTCTTC. Translated: CASSYNSNNEQFF.

This chain uses TRBV20-1 with TRBJ1-1; TRBD1 matches 7 bases. This CDR3 region has 11 residues. CDR1 and CDR2 (germline): DFQATT, SNEGSKA (reference sequence). Trimming at V came to 8 bases and at J to 6 bases, leaving 6 bases not matched to a gene. Written as DNA, the CDR3 is TGCAGTCCCGACAGGGCTGCTGAAGCTTTCTTT. Amino acid sequence: CSPDRAAEAFF.

The rearrangement joins TRBV18 to TRBJ2-5; TRBD1 is a possible D gene (6 bases). V lost 2 bases, J lost 3 bases, and 10 bases lay in between. The CDR3 runs to 14 residues. From germline, CDR1 is KGHSH and CDR2 LQKENI. CDR3 sequence (DNA): TGTGCCAGCTCACCAGGACAGAATAAAGAGACCCAGTACTTC. Protein: CASSPGQNKETQYF.

The chain uses TRBV7-9 and TRBJ2-2; 8 nucleotides match TRBD2. This CDR3 is built from 15 residues. The J segment lost 4 bases and the V segment lost 5 bases, leaving 6 bases of the junction unmatched. CDR1 SEHNR and CDR2 FQNEAQ come from the germline V gene (reference sequence). CDR3 coding DNA: TGTGCCAGCAGCCCGGGGACTAGTGGCACCGGGGAGCTGTTTTTT. Translated: CASSPGTSGTGELFF. The full variable domain, completed using reference TRBV7-9 and TRBJ2-2, is DTGVSQNPRHKITKRGQNVTFRCDPISEHNRLYWYRQTLGQGPEFLTYFQNEAQLEKSRLLSDRFSAERPKGSFSTLEIQRTEQGDSAMYLCASSPGTSGTGELFFGEGSRLTVL.